This paragraph reports one T cell receptor beta chain. This record belongs to a study of cytomegalovirus exposure and HLA in healthy donors. Trimming cost V 6 bases and J 1 base; bases outside gene matches: 6. CDR1 and CDR2 from the germline V gene are SGHRS and YFSETQ. This CDR3 is 15 amino acids long. Only in-frame clones appear in the TCRdb table, and some are missing; sequencing was by immunoSEQ multiplex PCR. The data contain about 110,000 clones, around nine tenths of them singletons. The rearrangement joins TRBV5-1 to TRBJ2-5, with 10 nucleotides matching TRBD2. This clonotype was obtained from a woman between 18 and 29 years old in good health and CMV-seronegative. Material: PBMCs. The CDR3 coding sequence is TGCGCCAGCACCCCGGGACTAGCGTTCCAAGAGACCCAGTACTTC. This translates into CASTPGLAFQETQYF.